This T cell receptor beta chain comes out of a study of T cells in Graves' hyperthyroidism and ophthalmopathy. About the research overall: The initial diagnosis was the point when peripheral blood was collected, ahead of any treatment.

General observations from the study: Blood samples included most of the expanded thyroid clonotypes exceeding 0.001.

This clonotype was observed a handful of times. What it binds is not known. One base away lies a much larger clone, so this may be a sequencing read error. The PBMCs had their origin in around 10 ml of fresh peripheral blood. The germline CDR1 and CDR2 sequences are SGHNT and YENEEA. V lost 8 bases and J lost 9, with 16 bases in between. The CDR3 has 12 residues. Authors of the study amplified TCR beta CDR3 regions from RNA transcripts. The HTBI primer set served for first-round RT-PCR of the TCR CDR3. TCRdb ran MiXCR on the multiplex PCR reads and lists one entry per CDR3 protein. The repertoire includes roughly 750,000 distinct CDR3 sequences, less than 20% of them detected once, and roughly 8% sits in the top ten.

This rearrangement joins TRBV11-3 to TRBJ1-1; D is uncertain. Material: blood. The receptor comes from a man aged 18 to 29 with Graves' hyperthyroidism. CDR3 sequence: CASGPSRAQAFF. In DNA, the CDR3 is TGTGCCAGCGGCCCATCCCGGGCCCAAGCTTTCTTT.